The sample holds a few counts of the clone carrying this T cell receptor beta chain. The junction shows a germline mismatch at one end, possibly a read error. This specimen comes from a study of cytotoxic CD8 clonotypes in ibrutinib-treated CLL. Study summary: Mean per-sample yields comprised around 230,000 productive templates and 94,082 productive rearrangements.

The CDR3 covers 14 residues. Germline V gene lookup returns CDR1 MDHEN and CDR2 SYDVKM. The protocol was immunoSEQ multiplex PCR, while the TCRdb copy is restricted to in-frame clones and leaves out a portion. The sample carries roughly 47,000 clones, 53% recorded once. The chain links TRBV28 to TRBJ1-1, with 8 bases lining up with TRBD1. The material sequenced was PBMCs, taken after 12 months of ibrutinib treatment. This receptor was taken from a human donor with chronic lymphocytic leukemia. CDR3 loop: CASSFWDRNSEAFF. The CDR3 DNA is TGTGCCAGCAGTTTTTGGGACAGGAACAGTGAAGCTTTCTTT.